This T cell receptor beta chain was documented in a study of blood T cell repertoires in COVID-19 (dated by TCRdb to about 2020). Notes on the research overall: Samples covering the acute and convalescent phases of COVID-19 were provided by collaborators in the United States, Italy and Spain. Subjects who had been exposed to COVID-19, were actively infected with it, or had recovered from it provided the deeply sampled blood TCRbeta repertoires that made up the dataset. Samples were obtained from the ongoing ImmuneRACE study (first 160 participants) and from some 1,300 subjects provided by 6 global collaborators. Where available, HLA class I and class II types were obtained from metadata supplied by the sample provider rather than from assay-based typing. The repertoires were made available in a free public database intended to serve as a resource for research on the immune response to SARS-CoV-2. Sample metadata almost always included a de-identified subject ID, COVID-19 status, age in years and sex. The material from the prospective study consisted of cDNA or gDNA derived from T cells, B-cell-depleted T cells, or PBMCs.

Concerning this clone itself: Its specific antigen is unknown. It has no much larger one-base neighbor in the sample; base qualities were not kept.

The V and J ends are trimmed by 4 bases and 0 bases, leaving 12 bases between them. Reading from cysteine to phenylalanine, the CDR3 counts 16 amino acids. Only the CDR3 part of the read is kept: 48 bases, read in frame from the first base. The germline V gene (reference sequence) specifies LGHDT as CDR1 and YNNKEL as CDR2. Each collaborating institution followed its own protocols to collect whole blood in K2EDTA tubes. For TCRbeta analysis, collaborators shipped samples as frozen whole blood, isolated PBMCs, or DNA extracted from either of those sample types. The immunoSEQ Assay, a bias-controlled multiplex PCR, was used to amplify TCRbeta CDR3 regions from genomic DNA. The authors processed their data as follows. The number of nucleated cells in each sample was estimated from the amplification of reference gene primers within the assay. Sequence reads were collapsed and filtered to measure the absolute abundance of every unique TCRbeta CDR3 rearrangement. For each sample, productive Simpson clonality was calculated as the square root of Simpson's diversity index over productive rearrangements. The table comes from immuneACCESS by way of TCRdb, which keeps in-frame sequences with V and J called. Part of the clones is missing from these tables; in studies checked, under half for an unresolved V gene and the rest for unknown reasons. V and J calls and clone size are as listed in that table; D and trimming were resolved from the DNA. For this sample the table gives about 77,000 clones, of which approximately 76% were detected only once. Approximately 16% of the sample rests with the top ten.

What the research found in general, with its limitations: How much clinical and demographic metadata was included differed by source and by participant, and the metadata was provided uncurated.

This TCR came from a man aged 65-85 years with active or convalescent COVID-19. This receptor chain uses TRBV3-1 (or the pseudogene TRBV3-2) and TRBJ2-2; TRBD1 could be the D gene, as 5 bases match. Sequencing was performed on peripheral blood. Read as DNA, the sequence is TGTGCCAGCAGCCCGGCAGGGCTGACGAACACCGGGGAGCTGTTTTTT. The encoded protein is CASSPAGLTNTGELFF.